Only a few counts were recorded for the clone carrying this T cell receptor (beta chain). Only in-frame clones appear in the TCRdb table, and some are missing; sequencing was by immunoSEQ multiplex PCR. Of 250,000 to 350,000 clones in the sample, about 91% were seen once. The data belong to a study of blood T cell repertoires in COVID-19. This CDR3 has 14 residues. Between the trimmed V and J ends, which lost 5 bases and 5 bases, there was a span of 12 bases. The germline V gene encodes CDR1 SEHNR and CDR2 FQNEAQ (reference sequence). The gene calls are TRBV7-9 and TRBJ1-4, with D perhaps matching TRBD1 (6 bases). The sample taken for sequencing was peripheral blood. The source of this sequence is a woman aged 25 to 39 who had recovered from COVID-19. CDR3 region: CASSRGQPNEKLFF. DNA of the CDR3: TGTGCCAGCAGCCGCGGACAGCCAAATGAAAAACTGTTTTTT.